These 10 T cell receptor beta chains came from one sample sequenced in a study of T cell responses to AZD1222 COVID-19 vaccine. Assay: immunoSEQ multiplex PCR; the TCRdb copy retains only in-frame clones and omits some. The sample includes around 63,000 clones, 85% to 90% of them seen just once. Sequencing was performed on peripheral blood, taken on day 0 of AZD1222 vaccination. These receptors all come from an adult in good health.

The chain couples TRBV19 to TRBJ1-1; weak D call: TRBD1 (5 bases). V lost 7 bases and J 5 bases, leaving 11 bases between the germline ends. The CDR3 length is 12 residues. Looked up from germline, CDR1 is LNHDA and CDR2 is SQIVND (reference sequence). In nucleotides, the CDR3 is TGTGCCAGTAACGGGGGAGTGACTGAAGCTTTCTTT. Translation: CASNGGVTEAFF.

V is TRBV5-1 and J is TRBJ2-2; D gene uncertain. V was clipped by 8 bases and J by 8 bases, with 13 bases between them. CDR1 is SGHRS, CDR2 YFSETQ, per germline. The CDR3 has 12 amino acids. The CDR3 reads CASALFLGELFF. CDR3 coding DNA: TGCGCCAGTGCCCTGTTTTTAGGGGAGCTGTTTTTT.

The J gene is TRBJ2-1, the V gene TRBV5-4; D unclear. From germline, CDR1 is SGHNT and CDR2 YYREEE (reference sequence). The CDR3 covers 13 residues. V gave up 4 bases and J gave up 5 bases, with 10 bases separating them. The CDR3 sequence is CASSRVANNEQFF. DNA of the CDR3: TGTGCCAGCAGCCGGGTGGCTAACAATGAGCAGTTCTTC.

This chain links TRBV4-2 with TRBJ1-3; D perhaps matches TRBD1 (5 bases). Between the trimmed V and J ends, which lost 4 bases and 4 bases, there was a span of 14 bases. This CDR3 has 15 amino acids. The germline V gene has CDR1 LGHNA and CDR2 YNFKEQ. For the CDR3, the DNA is TGTGCCAGCAGCCCCAGGGAAGGGCGAGGAAACACCATATATTTT. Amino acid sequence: CASSPREGRGNTIYF.

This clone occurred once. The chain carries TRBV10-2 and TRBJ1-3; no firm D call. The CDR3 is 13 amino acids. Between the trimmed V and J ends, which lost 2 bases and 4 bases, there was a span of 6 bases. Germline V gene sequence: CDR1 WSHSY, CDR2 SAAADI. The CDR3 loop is CASSETPGNTIYF. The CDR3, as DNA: TGCGCCAGCAGTGAGACCCCAGGAAACACCATATATTTT.

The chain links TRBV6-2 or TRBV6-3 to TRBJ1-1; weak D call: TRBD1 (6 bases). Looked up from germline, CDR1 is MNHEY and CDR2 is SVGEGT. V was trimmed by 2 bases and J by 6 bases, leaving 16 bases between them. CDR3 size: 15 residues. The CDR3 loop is CASSYGLLGGAEAFF. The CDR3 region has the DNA TGTGCCAGCAGTTACGGACTGTTAGGGGGGGCTGAAGCTTTCTTT.

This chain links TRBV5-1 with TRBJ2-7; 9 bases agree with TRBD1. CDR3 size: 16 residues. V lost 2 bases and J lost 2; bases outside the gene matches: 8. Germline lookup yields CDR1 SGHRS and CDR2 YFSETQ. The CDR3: CASSFTGTGIPYEQYF. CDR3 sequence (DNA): TGCGCCAGCAGCTTTACCGGGACAGGGATACCCTACGAGCAGTACTTC. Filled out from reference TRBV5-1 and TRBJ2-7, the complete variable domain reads KAGVTQTPRYLIKTRGQQVTLSCSPISGHRSVSWYQQTPGQGLQFLFEYFSETQRNKGNFPGRFSGRQFSNSRSEMNVSTLELGDSALYLCASSFTGTGIPYEQYFGPGTRLTVT.

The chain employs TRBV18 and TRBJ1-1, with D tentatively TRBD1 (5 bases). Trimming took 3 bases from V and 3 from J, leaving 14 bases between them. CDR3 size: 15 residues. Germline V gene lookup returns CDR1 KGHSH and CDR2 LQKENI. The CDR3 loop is CASSPPLSGYTEAFF. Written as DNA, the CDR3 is TGTGCCAGCTCACCGCCCCTATCAGGGTACACTGAAGCTTTCTTT.

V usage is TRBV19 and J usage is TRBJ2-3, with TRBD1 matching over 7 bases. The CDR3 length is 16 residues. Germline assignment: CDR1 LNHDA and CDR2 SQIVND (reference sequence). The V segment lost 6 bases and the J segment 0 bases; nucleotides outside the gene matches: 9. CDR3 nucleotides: TGTGCCAGTAGGGATGGACAGGTGACTAGCACAGATACGCAGTATTTT. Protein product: CASRDGQVTSTDTQYF.

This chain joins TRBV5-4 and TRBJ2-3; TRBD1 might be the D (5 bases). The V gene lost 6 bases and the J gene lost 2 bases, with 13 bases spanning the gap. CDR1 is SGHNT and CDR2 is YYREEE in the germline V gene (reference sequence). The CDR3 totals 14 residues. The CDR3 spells CASKGQFYTDTQYF. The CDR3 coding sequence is TGTGCCAGCAAAGGACAATTTTACACAGATACGCAGTATTTT. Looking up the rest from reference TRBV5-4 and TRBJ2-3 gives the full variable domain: ETGVTQSPTHLIKTRGQQVTLRCSSQSGHNTVSWYQQALGQGPQFIFQYYREEENGRGNFPPRFSGLQFPNYSSELNVNALELDDSALYLCASKGQFYTDTQYFGPGTRLTVL.